There are a few counts of the clone carrying this T cell receptor (beta chain). The antigen is unknown. The data belong to a study of identical twins. Study results and caveats: Out-of-frame beta chain sequences displayed weaker excess sharing between twins.

MiXCR was run by TCRdb on the 5' RACE reads, yielding one entry per CDR3 protein. The sample shows roughly 230,000 distinct CDR3 sequences, approximately 8.3% of them seen only once. The CDR3 length is 18 residues. V dropped 2 bases and J dropped 5; count of bases not matched to a gene: 15. Germline V lookup: CDR1 SGDLS, CDR2 YYNGEE. The sample was also reused in another study, on yellow fever vaccine responses in identical twins.

This sequence joins TRBV9 and TRBJ2-7, with TRBD2 matching 11 bases. The specimen was CD8+ T cells sorted from blood. The TCR was taken from a woman aged 18-29 years in good health. In nucleotides, the CDR3 is TGTGCCAGCAGCGTTCGACCCTTAGCGGGAGGGGTGAACGACGAGCAGTACTTC. This sequence encodes CASSVRPLAGGVNDEQYF. The entire variable domain, with the rest obtained from reference TRBV9 and TRBJ2-7, is as follows: DSGVTQTPKHLITATGQRVTLRCSPRSGDLSVYWYQQSLDQGLQFLIQYYNGEERAKGNILERFSAQQFPDLHSELNLSSLELGDSALYFCASSVRPLAGGVNDEQYFGPGTRLTVT.